Below, 9 T cell receptor beta chains from the same sample are listed, as sequenced in a study of beta chain features in type 1 diabetes. The study reverse transcribed the entire isolated RNA, so it sequenced expressed TCRB transcripts. The repertoire was sequenced with immunoSEQ multiplex PCR; TCRdb's copy has only in-frame clones and lacks some. The table has 250,000 to 350,000 clones, 11% to 15% seen once. Sequenced: central memory CD4+ T cells from blood. These TCRs come from a man aged 30-40 years in good health.

This clone was seen a handful of times. This chain connects TRBV10-2 to TRBJ1-1; a weak D match, TRBD1 (6 bases). V was trimmed by 4 bases and J by 8 bases, leaving 11 bases between them. The length of the CDR3 is 12 residues. Germline values: CDR1 WSHSY, CDR2 SAAADI. The CDR3 reads CASSAGQSEAFF. The CDR3 DNA reads as TGCGCCAGCAGTGCCGGACAGTCAGAAGCTTTCTTT.

V usage is TRBV29-1 and J usage is TRBJ2-5; TRBD2 agrees at 8 bases. Germline loops: CDR1 SQVTM, CDR2 ANQGSEA. V lost 4 bases, J lost 4 bases, and 8 bases stayed unmatched. CDR3 length: 14 residues. Here the CDR3 reads CSVGGRLAGETQYF. DNA for the CDR3: TGCAGCGTTGGAGGGAGGCTAGCGGGAGAGACCCAGTACTTC.

V and J are TRBV6-6 and TRBJ2-3; D is perhaps TRBD1 (6 bases). The V end was cut by 6 bases, the J end by 6 bases, with 19 bases between. This CDR3 is 15 amino acids long. CDR1 MNHNY and CDR2 SVGAGI come from the germline V gene (reference sequence). CDR3 bases: TGTGCCAGCAGGCCACCCGGGATGAGGGGGGATACGCAGTATTTT. It translates to CASRPPGMRGDTQYF.

This clone has just a few counts. The rearrangement uses TRBV7-9 and TRBJ1-4, with TRBD1 matching over 8 bases. This CDR3 region has 14 residues. From germline, CDR1 is SEHNR and CDR2 FQNEAQ (reference sequence). J was trimmed by 8 bases and V by 5 bases; bases with no gene match: 7. The DNA for the CDR3 is TGTGCCAGCAGCCCTGGACAGGGCCACGAAAAACTGTTTTTT. It specifies CASSPGQGHEKLFF. The full variable domain, rest sourced from reference TRBV7-9 and TRBJ1-4, is DTGVSQNPRHKITKRGQNVTFRCDPISEHNRLYWYRQTLGQGPEFLTYFQNEAQLEKSRLLSDRFSAERPKGSFSTLEIQRTEQGDSAMYLCASSPGQGHEKLFFGSGTQLSVL.

Comment on this clone: The sample contains more than one DNA sequence encoding this CDR3. The rearrangement joins TRBV4-1 to TRBJ1-2; D not resolved. The CDR3 has 16 residues. Germline V lookup: CDR1 MGHRA, CDR2 YSYEKL. V lost 0 bases to trimming and J lost 0 bases, with 11 bases between them. CDR3 nucleotide sequence: TGCGCCAGCAGCCAAGACCTTGGGCGGGCTAACTATGGCTACACCTTC. Protein sequence: CASSQDLGRANYGYTF.

This clone was counted a few times. This chain uses TRBV7-2 with TRBJ2-3, with D unclear. V was trimmed by 5 bases and J by 0 bases, leaving 9 bases between them. The CDR3 length is 14 residues. Germline CDR1 SGHTA, CDR2 FQGNSA. This CDR3 reads CASSVRPSTDTQYF. The CDR3 nucleotides read TGTGCCAGCAGCGTCAGACCTAGCACAGATACGCAGTATTTT. The whole variable domain, filled in from reference TRBV7-2 and TRBJ2-3, reads GAGVSQSPSNKVTEKGKDVELRCDPISGHTALYWYRQSLGQGLEFLIYFQGNSAPDKSGLPSDRFSAERTGGSVSTLTIQRTQQEDSAVYLCASSVRPSTDTQYFGPGTRLTVL.

The chain links TRBV28 to TRBJ1-4, with 8 bases fitting TRBD1. The trim removed 5 bases at V and 10 bases at J, leaving 9 bases unmatched. The V gene's germline CDR1 is MDHEN and CDR2 SYDVKM. The CDR3 runs to 14 residues. CDR3 in DNA: TGTGCCAGCAGTGGTGGACAGGGCAGTGGAAAACTGTTTTTT. Translating gives CASSGGQGSGKLFF.

In its sample, this clone was seen a few times. The V and J genes are TRBV4-1 and TRBJ2-3; TRBD2 matches at 7 bases. Germline values: CDR1 MGHRA, CDR2 YSYEKL. V lost 1 base to trimming and J lost 0 bases; unmatched junction nucleotides: 4. The CDR3 spans 16 residues. The CDR3 coding sequence is TGCGCCAGCAGCCAAGGCGTGGGGGGGAGCACAGATACGCAGTATTTT. Protein: CASSQGVGGSTDTQYF.

This clone was counted only a few times. The chain is built from TRBV7-2 and TRBJ1-5; 9 bases are a match to TRBD1. J lost 0 bases, V lost 3 bases, and 3 bases had no gene match. CDR3 length: 16 amino acids. Germline CDR1 and CDR2: SGHTA and FQGNSA. The CDR3 loop reads CASSLGQGDSNQPQHF. The CDR3 DNA reads as TGTGCCAGCAGCTTGGGACAGGGAGATAGCAATCAGCCCCAGCATTTT.